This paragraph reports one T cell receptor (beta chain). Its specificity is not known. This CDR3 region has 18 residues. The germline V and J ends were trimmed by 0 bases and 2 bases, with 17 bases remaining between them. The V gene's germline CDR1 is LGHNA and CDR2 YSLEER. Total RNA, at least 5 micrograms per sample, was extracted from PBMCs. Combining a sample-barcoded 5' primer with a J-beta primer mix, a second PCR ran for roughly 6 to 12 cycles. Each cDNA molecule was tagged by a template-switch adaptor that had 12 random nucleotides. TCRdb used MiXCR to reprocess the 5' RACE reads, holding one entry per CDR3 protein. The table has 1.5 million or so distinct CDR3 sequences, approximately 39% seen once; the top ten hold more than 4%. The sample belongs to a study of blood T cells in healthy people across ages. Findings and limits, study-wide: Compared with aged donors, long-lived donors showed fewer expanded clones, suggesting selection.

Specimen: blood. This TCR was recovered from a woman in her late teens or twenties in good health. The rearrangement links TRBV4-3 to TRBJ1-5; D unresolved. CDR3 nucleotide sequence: TGCGCCAGCAGCCAAGATTGGGCCAATCCCCTTGGCAATCAGCCCCAGCATTTT. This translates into CASSQDWANPLGNQPQHF.